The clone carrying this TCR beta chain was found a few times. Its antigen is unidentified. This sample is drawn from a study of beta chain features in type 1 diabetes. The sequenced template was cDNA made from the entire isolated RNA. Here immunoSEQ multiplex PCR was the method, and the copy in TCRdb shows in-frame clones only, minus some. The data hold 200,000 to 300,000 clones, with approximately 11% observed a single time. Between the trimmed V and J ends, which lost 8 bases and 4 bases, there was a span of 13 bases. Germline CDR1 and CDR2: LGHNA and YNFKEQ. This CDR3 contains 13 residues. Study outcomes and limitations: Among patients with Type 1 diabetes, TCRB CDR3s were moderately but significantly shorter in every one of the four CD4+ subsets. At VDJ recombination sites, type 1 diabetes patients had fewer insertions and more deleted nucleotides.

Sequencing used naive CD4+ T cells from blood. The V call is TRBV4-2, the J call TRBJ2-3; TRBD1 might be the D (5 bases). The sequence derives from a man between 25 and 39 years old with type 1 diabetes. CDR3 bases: TGTGCCAGCGGACAAGGAGCTGCAGATACGCAGTATTTT. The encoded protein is CASGQGAADTQYF.